Below, 21 T cell receptor beta chains from the same sample are listed, as sequenced in a study of Ad26.COV2.S vaccination and SARS-CoV-2 variants. Sample treatment: roughly 20 received Ad26.COV2.S at low or high dose, single or two shots; 5 received placebo; per-sample allocation not given. The investigators took samples on day 63 after the first vaccine or placebo injection. This table comes from immunoSEQ multiplex PCR, and its TCRdb copy is limited to in-frame clones, with some not included. The table lists about 400,000 clones, roughly 90% of them singletons. This specimen was peripheral blood, taken in a trial of Ad26.COV2.S vaccine versus placebo. These receptors all stem from a person between 18 and 65 years old who received the Ad26.COV2.S COVID-19 vaccine or a placebo.

This clone was recorded only once. This CDR3 is CASSYYRGGYTF. CDR3 bases: TGTGCCAGTAGTTACTACAGGGGCGGCTACACCTTC. The chain uses TRBV19 and TRBJ1-2; 7 positions agree with TRBD1. This CDR3 region has 12 residues. Germline loops: CDR1 LNHDA, CDR2 SQIVND (reference sequence). Trimming cost V 5 bases and J 8 bases; bases outside gene matches: 5.

The chain combines TRBV27 with TRBJ2-5; D uncertain. There are 13 residues in the CDR3. Germline CDR1 and CDR2: MNHEY and SMNVEV (reference sequence). With 6 bases removed from V and 7 bases from J, the gap between germline ends came to 15 bases. The CDR3 here is CASSPSGVATQYF. CDR3 sequence (DNA): TGTGCCAGCAGCCCAAGTGGGGTTGCGACCCAGTACTTC.

This clone has just a few counts. The V call is TRBV28, the J call TRBJ1-2; 7 bases are a match to TRBD1. CDR1 and CDR2 (germline): MDHEN, SYDVKM. Trimming took 7 bases from V and 3 from J; bases not matched to a gene: 8. The CDR3 has 14 amino acids. CDR3: CASTEPQGDYGYTF. The CDR3 nucleotides are TGTGCCAGCACCGAACCTCAGGGGGACTATGGCTACACCTTC.

This clone has more than one count but fewer than ten. The chain couples TRBV3-1 (or the pseudogene TRBV3-2) to TRBJ1-6, with D possibly TRBD1 on 6 matching bases. Trimming pared 2 bases from V and 10 bases from J, leaving 18 bases between. Germline V gene sequence: CDR1 LGHDT, CDR2 YNNKEL (reference sequence). The CDR3 runs to 16 residues. In DNA form, the CDR3 reads TGTGCCAGCAGCCAACGACAGGTTCTTCTGGGGTCACCCCTCCACTTT. Amino acid sequence: CASSQRQVLLGSPLHF.

The DNA for the CDR3 is TGTGCCAGCAGCTTATTGCGGGGGGCCTTGGAGACCCAGTACTTC. Protein sequence: CASSLLRGALETQYF. The chain has TRBV11-2 and TRBJ2-5; TRBD2 matches at 8 bases. The CDR3 spans 15 residues. Germline V lookup: CDR1 SGHAT, CDR2 FQNNGV. V shed 2 bases, J shed 5 bases, and the junction held 7 bases outside the gene matches.

The CDR3 sequence: CASSQGGGEAPYEQYF. For the CDR3, the DNA is TGTGCCAGCAGCCAAGGCGGGGGGGAAGCACCCTACGAGCAGTACTTC. The V gene is TRBV4-2, the J gene TRBJ2-7; 9 bases are a match to TRBD2. The CDR3 spans 16 residues. V shed 1 base and J 2 bases; nucleotides not matched to a gene: 6. CDR1 is LGHNA, CDR2 YNFKEQ, per germline.

The chain has TRBV18 and TRBJ2-1; 13 bases line up with TRBD2. Trimming took 3 bases from V and 12 from J; bases not matched to a gene: 8. The CDR3 contains 15 residues. Germline values: CDR1 KGHSH, CDR2 LQKENI. CDR3 bases: TGTGCCAGCTCACCCACTAGCGGGGGGGCCCAGCGGCAGTTCTTC. Residues: CASSPTSGGAQRQFF.

The V gene is TRBV4-2, the J gene TRBJ2-3, with 13 nucleotides matching TRBD2. The ends lost 0 bases at V and 4 bases at J; junction bases unmatched: 4. Germline V gene data show CDR1 as LGHNA and CDR2 as YNFKEQ. This CDR3 has 17 residues. The CDR3 reads CASSQELLAGGSDTQYF. Written as DNA, the CDR3 is TGTGCCAGCAGCCAAGAACTACTAGCGGGGGGGTCAGATACGCAGTATTTT.

CDR3 nucleotides: TGTGCCAGTAACGGGGGGTCCTACCCCTCTGGAAACACCATATATTTT. Its translation: CASNGGSYPSGNTIYF. The chain joins TRBV19 to TRBJ1-3; tentative D call: TRBD1 (5 bases). CDR3 length: 16 residues. Germline assignment: CDR1 LNHDA and CDR2 SQIVND (reference sequence). Trimming stripped 7 bases from V and 0 bases from J, with 16 bases between.

The chain carries TRBV4-2 and TRBJ1-4; D gene unclear. The CDR3 has 16 residues. Trimming shortened V by 1 base and J by 6 bases, and 15 bases separated the two germline ends. The germline gives CDR1 LGHNA, CDR2 YNFKEQ. The CDR3 is CASSQGMGGNYEKLFF. The CDR3 DNA reads TGTGCCAGCAGCCAAGGAATGGGTGGGAATTATGAAAAACTGTTTTTT.

The chain couples TRBV4-3 to TRBJ1-5; TRBD1 aligns across 7 bases. The V segment lost 3 bases and the J segment 0 bases; nucleotides outside the gene matches: 17. Germline values: CDR1 LGHNA, CDR2 YSLEER. CDR3 length equals 20 residues. CDR3 DNA sequence: TGCGCCAGCAGCCAGTGGGGGGACAGCTTGAGCCGATATAGCAATCAGCCCCAGCATTTT. Its translation: CASSQWGDSLSRYSNQPQHF.

The genes are TRBV5-5 and TRBJ1-2; 8 bases are shared with TRBD1. This CDR3 region has 18 residues. V shed 4 bases, J shed 5 bases, and the junction held 19 bases outside the gene matches. Germline CDR1 and CDR2: SGHKS and YYEKEE (reference sequence). The CDR3 DNA follows: TGTGCCAGCAGCACAGGAGCAGGGGGCTCCCTTTATGGGTATGGCTACACCTTC. It is translated as CASSTGAGGSLYGYGYTF.

V and J are TRBV2 and TRBJ2-5, with D maybe TRBD1 (6 bases). The V and J ends lost 2 bases and 7 bases respectively, with 8 bases between them. CDR3 length equals 12 residues. Germline CDR1 and CDR2: SNHLY and FYNNEI. The CDR3 DNA reads TGTGCCAGCAGTGAACTAGGGGGGACCCAGTACTTC. This codes for CASSELGGTQYF.

The chain is built from TRBV5-1 and TRBJ1-1; TRBD1 matches at 9 bases. Germline V gene data show CDR1 as SGHRS and CDR2 as YFSETQ. J lost 2 bases, V lost 6 bases, and 8 bases had no gene match. This CDR3 is built from 15 residues. CDR3 bases: TGCGCCAGCAACCTTAGGACAGGGGCAAACACTGAAGCTTTCTTT. It translates to CASNLRTGANTEAFF.

In its sample, this clone was seen a few times. CDR3 in amino acids: CASSLLAVSSYEQYF. The CDR3 nucleotides read TGTGCCAGCAGCCTACTAGCGGTGAGCTCCTACGAGCAGTACTTC. V is TRBV7-2 and J is TRBJ2-7, with 8 bases that match TRBD2. J lost 0 bases, V lost 5 bases, and 6 bases had no gene match. The CDR3 contains 15 residues. Germline V gene data show CDR1 as SGHTA and CDR2 as FQGNSA. Variable domain in full (rest from reference TRBV7-2 and TRBJ2-7): GAGVSQSPSNKVTEKGKDVELRCDPISGHTALYWYRQSLGQGLEFLIYFQGNSAPDKSGLPSDRFSAERTGGSVSTLTIQRTQQEDSAVYLCASSLLAVSSYEQYFGPGTRLTVT.

This chain uses TRBV10-3 with TRBJ1-5, with a tentative D call TRBD1 (6 bases). Germline CDR1 reads ENHRY; CDR2 reads SYGVKD. V was cut by 0 bases and J by 5 bases, with 20 bases left in between. The CDR3 length is 18 residues. The CDR3 sequence: CAISESLGPGQSYQPQHF. In DNA form, the CDR3 reads TGTGCCATCAGTGAGTCGCTGGGTCCGGGACAATCCTATCAGCCCCAGCATTTT.

The rearrangement uses TRBV7-2 and TRBJ2-1, with D perhaps TRBD1 or TRBD2 (5 bases each). CDR3 size: 16 residues. Trimming pared 6 bases from V and 2 bases from J, leaving 17 bases between. CDR1 is SGHTA and CDR2 is FQGNSA in the germline V gene. CDR3 in amino acids: CASRFAYGTAYNEQFF. CDR3 DNA sequence: TGTGCCAGCAGATTTGCTTACGGGACCGCCTACAATGAGCAGTTCTTC.

The V call is TRBV3-1 (or the pseudogene TRBV3-2), the J call TRBJ1-2; D call uncertain. V was clipped by 5 bases and J by 8 bases, with 9 bases between them. This CDR3 is 11 amino acids long. Germline CDR1 is LGHDT and CDR2 is YNNKEL (reference sequence). Here the CDR3 DNA reads TGTGCCAGCAGCAACCCGAGGGGCTACACCTTC. This sequence encodes CASSNPRGYTF.

The J gene is TRBJ2-3, the V gene TRBV19; TRBD2 might be the D (6 bases). Per the germline V gene, CDR1 is LNHDA and CDR2 is SQIVND (reference sequence). V was cut by 1 base and J by 6 bases, with 17 bases left in between. This CDR3 spans 16 amino acids. CDR3 in amino acids: CASSIGRLGRGDTQYF. DNA of the CDR3: TGTGCCAGTAGTATAGGGCGGTTGGGCCGGGGGGATACGCAGTATTTT.

As to this clone: The junction does not match germline at one end; this may be a read error. The CDR3 region has the DNA TGCAGCGCTGAAGGGTGGGGGGGACCCTACAATGAGCAGTTCTTC. Residues: CSAEGWGGPYNEQFF. This rearrangement joins TRBV29-1 to TRBJ2-1; 7 nucleotides line up with TRBD2. CDR3 length: 15 residues. Germline V CDR1 and CDR2: SQVTM, ANQGSEA.

This clone showed up just a few times. The chain recombines TRBV7-2 with TRBJ2-7, with 9 bases lining up with TRBD1. This CDR3 spans 14 amino acids. V dropped 5 bases and J dropped 6; count of bases not matched to a gene: 8. CDR1 and CDR2 from the germline V gene are SGHTA and FQGNSA. The CDR3 DNA is TGTGCCAGCAGCCCTGGCCGGGACAGGGCCGAGCAGTACTTC. This translates into CASSPGRDRAEQYF.